The 23 T cell receptor beta chains given below trace back to one sample, sequenced in a study of blood T cell repertoires in COVID-19. Generated by immunoSEQ multiplex PCR, the TCRdb table keeps only in-frame clones and is missing some. The sample lists some 240,000 clones, over 80% occurring once. The source material was peripheral blood. These TCRs come from a woman aged 70-85 years with COVID-19, enrolled during active disease.

The chain recombines TRBV27 with TRBJ1-2, with 8 nucleotides matching TRBD1. CDR3 length: 14 residues. Germline loops: CDR1 MNHEY, CDR2 SMNVEV (reference sequence). V lost 2 bases to trimming and J lost 4 bases; unmatched junction nucleotides: 3. The CDR3 DNA sequence: TGTGCCAGCAGTTTAAGGACAGGGCGCTATGGCTACACCTTC. Residues: CASSLRTGRYGYTF.

In its sample, this clone was seen once. This chain connects TRBV30 to TRBJ1-4; the D gene is possibly TRBD1 (5 bases). V was clipped by 3 bases and J by 11 bases, with 16 bases between them. This CDR3 has 13 amino acids. The germline gives CDR1 GTSNPN, CDR2 SVGIG (reference sequence). The CDR3 loop is CAWRVTGVGKLFF. The CDR3 DNA is TGTGCCTGGAGAGTGACGGGGGTCGGGAAACTGTTTTTT.

The chain combines TRBV6-6 with TRBJ2-1; tentatively, D is TRBD2 (5 bases). Germline V gene data show CDR1 as MNHNY and CDR2 as SVGAGI (reference sequence). This CDR3 is 12 amino acids long. The germline V and J ends were trimmed by 5 bases and 10 bases, with 12 bases remaining between them. The CDR3 DNA is TGTGCCAGCAGTCCCCGGGGTACGGAGCAGTTCTTC. It translates to CASSPRGTEQFF.

V is TRBV24-1 and J is TRBJ2-5; maybe TRBD1 (5 bases). The germline V gene has CDR1 KGHDR and CDR2 SFDVKD. V was pared by 3 bases and J by 4 bases, with 14 bases between. This CDR3 region has 15 residues. The CDR3 loop reads CATSDPRVFPETQYF. CDR3 in DNA: TGTGCCACCAGTGATCCCAGGGTCTTCCCAGAGACCCAGTACTTC.

The rearrangement uses TRBV7-8 and TRBJ1-1, with D perhaps matching TRBD1 (6 bases). CDR3 length: 14 amino acids. The V gene lost 6 bases and the J gene lost 0 bases, with 11 bases spanning the gap. Germline V gene data show CDR1 as SGHVS and CDR2 as FQNEAQ. The DNA for the CDR3 is TGTGCCAGCAGACGGGACACTATGAACACTGAAGCTTTCTTT. Protein: CASRRDTMNTEAFF.

The chain joins TRBV28 to TRBJ2-4; tentative D call: TRBD2 (5 bases). In germline, CDR1 is MDHEN, CDR2 SYDVKM. This CDR3 region has 16 residues. With 6 bases removed from V and 1 base from J, the gap between germline ends came to 16 bases. The DNA of the CDR3 is TGTGCCAGCAGCCCGGATTTAGCGTGGGCCAAAAACATTCAGTACTTC. Residues: CASSPDLAWAKNIQYF.

The J gene is TRBJ2-5, the V gene TRBV5-6, with a weak D call TRBD2 (5 bases). The CDR3 has 14 amino acids. Germline V gene sequence: CDR1 SGHDT, CDR2 YYEEEE. Trimming left V 0 bases short and J 4 bases short, with 10 bases between. The CDR3 here is CASSLGHEGETQYF. The CDR3 DNA reads as TGTGCCAGCAGCTTGGGTCACGAGGGAGAGACCCAGTACTTC.

The V gene is TRBV18, the J gene TRBJ1-3, with TRBD1 matching 11 bases. V was pared by 3 bases and J by 1 base, with 8 bases of the junction left unmatched. Germline-derived CDR1 and CDR2 are KGHSH and LQKENI. The CDR3 has 18 residues. In DNA form, the CDR3 reads TGTGCCAGCTCACCGTACTGGGACAGGGGGATATCTGGAAACACCATATATTTT. Protein sequence: CASSPYWDRGISGNTIYF.

The gene calls are TRBV9 and TRBJ1-1, with D unresolved. Germline V gives CDR1 SGDLS, CDR2 YYNGEE. Trimming cost V 1 base and J 0 bases, with 7 bases left between them. The CDR3 sequence is 14 residues long. Here the CDR3 reads CASSVSYMNTEAFF. The CDR3 DNA reads TGTGCCAGCAGCGTAAGTTACATGAACACTGAAGCTTTCTTT.

The V gene is TRBV19, the J gene TRBJ1-1, with D possibly matching TRBD1 (6 bases). Trimming removed 4 bases at V and 4 bases at J, with 13 bases between. The CDR3 loop spans 14 amino acids. The germline V gene encodes CDR1 LNHDA and CDR2 SQIVND (reference sequence). This CDR3 is CASSKTRGGTEAFF. The DNA of the CDR3 is TGTGCCAGTAGTAAAACCAGGGGTGGCACTGAAGCTTTCTTT.

The chain links TRBV5-1 to TRBJ2-2; D uncertain. This CDR3 is 13 amino acids long. CDR1 and CDR2 (germline): SGHRS, YFSETQ. V was cut by 2 bases and J by 1 base, with 3 bases left in between. The CDR3 reads CASSFKNTGELFF. The CDR3 coding sequence is TGCGCCAGCAGCTTCAAGAACACCGGGGAGCTGTTTTTT.

The chain uses TRBV10-3 and TRBJ2-3; 10 bases agree with TRBD2. Germline CDR1 ENHRY, CDR2 SYGVKD. Losses at the gene ends were 4 bases for V and 3 bases for J; bases not matched to a gene: 13. The CDR3 sequence is 18 residues long. The chain's CDR3 is CAISVIPGSGRRTDTQYF. The CDR3 bases are TGTGCCATCAGTGTAATCCCCGGTAGCGGGAGGAGAACAGATACGCAGTATTTT.

A remark on this clone: Other DNA sequences from this sample encode an identical CDR3 as well. V usage is TRBV18 and J usage is TRBJ1-5, with D perhaps matching TRBD1 (6 bases). CDR3 length: 14 residues. The germline V gene has CDR1 KGHSH and CDR2 LQKENI. V dropped 2 bases and J dropped 6 bases, with 11 bases sitting between them. DNA of the CDR3: TGTGCCAGCTCACCATTGCAGGGGATTCAGCCCCAGCATTTT. Its translation: CASSPLQGIQPQHF.

J is TRBJ2-1 and V is TRBV3-1 (or the pseudogene TRBV3-2); TRBD2 is a possible D gene (5 bases). V gave up 3 bases and J gave up 4 bases, with 13 bases separating them. The CDR3 covers 15 residues. CDR1 and CDR2 from the germline V gene are LGHDT and YNNKEL (reference sequence). CDR3 DNA: TGTGCCAGCAGCCAGGATAGCGTCCTATACAATGAGCAGTTCTTC. Translation: CASSQDSVLYNEQFF.

The chain is built from TRBV18 and TRBJ1-3; 7 nucleotides agree with TRBD1. V trimming: 6 bases; J trimming: 2 bases; junction bases outside the gene matches: 7. In germline, CDR1 is KGHSH, CDR2 LQKENI. The CDR3 covers 15 residues. CDR3 in amino acids: CASSPQGDPGNTIYF. The CDR3, as DNA: TGTGCCAGCTCCCCTCAGGGGGATCCTGGAAACACCATATATTTT.

This clone was seen only once. This sequence joins TRBV6-5 and TRBJ2-3; unclear D gene. Between the trimmed V and J ends, which lost 8 bases and 0 bases, there was a span of 15 bases. The CDR3 totals 15 residues. Germline assignment: CDR1 MNHEY and CDR2 SVGAGI. The DNA of the CDR3 is TGTGCCAGCGGCCCAGAGAAGACTAGCACAGATACGCAGTATTTT. It translates to CASGPEKTSTDTQYF.

J is TRBJ2-7 and V is TRBV4-2, with TRBD1 identical over 7 bases. After removal of 4 bases from V and 6 bases from J, the junction contained 12 bases not matched to a gene. The CDR3 consists of 15 residues. The V gene's germline CDR1 is LGHNA and CDR2 YNFKEQ. This CDR3 is CASSRVDRVKSEQYF. The CDR3 DNA sequence: TGTGCCAGCAGCCGAGTCGACAGGGTGAAAAGCGAGCAGTACTTC.

This sequence joins TRBV18 and TRBJ2-6; D may be TRBD1 (6 bases). The CDR3 is made up of 16 amino acids. V lost 8 bases, J lost 1 base, and 15 bases lay in between. CDR1 KGHSH and CDR2 LQKENI come from the germline V gene. For the CDR3, the DNA is TGTGCCAGCCAGGGGAAGGGTGCATCTGGGGCCAACGTCCTGACTTTC. Amino acid sequence: CASQGKGASGANVLTF.

The chain is built from TRBV19 and TRBJ1-5; 7 bases agree with TRBD1. This CDR3 spans 13 amino acids. Germline V gene data show CDR1 as LNHDA and CDR2 as SQIVND (reference sequence). V trimming: 10 bases; J trimming: 5 bases; junction bases outside the gene matches: 8. CDR3 DNA: TGTGCCACCGGGGGACAGTGGCATCAGCCCCAGCATTTT. As protein: CATGGQWHQPQHF.

The chain joins TRBV9 to TRBJ2-3, with D maybe TRBD1 (6 bases). CDR1 and CDR2 from the germline V gene are SGDLS and YYNGEE. Trimming pared 0 bases from V and 2 bases from J, leaving 13 bases between. The CDR3 is made up of 16 amino acids. CDR3 DNA: TGTGCCAGCAGCGTAGTAGGGCAGGGGAACACAGATACGCAGTATTTT. It translates to CASSVVGQGNTDTQYF.

This sequence joins TRBV6-1 and TRBJ1-6, with TRBD1 as a possible D gene (5 bases). Trimming pared 2 bases from V and 6 bases from J, leaving 8 bases between. The CDR3 has 14 residues. The V gene's germline CDR1 is MNHNS and CDR2 SASEGT. The CDR3 DNA reads as TGTGCCAGCAGTGAATCTGGGGCTAATTCACCCCTCCACTTT. Translating gives CASSESGANSPLHF.

The rearrangement joins TRBV5-1 to TRBJ2-7; TRBD2 matches 10 bases. J gave up 3 bases and V 3 bases, and 3 bases lay outside the gene matches. Germline V lookup: CDR1 SGHRS, CDR2 YFSETQ. This CDR3 contains 14 residues. The CDR3 is CASSSGLASYEQYF. Here the CDR3 DNA reads TGCGCCAGCAGCTCGGGACTAGCGAGCTACGAGCAGTACTTC.

This rearrangement joins TRBV7-8 to TRBJ1-3; D gene ambiguous. This CDR3 spans 12 amino acids. The germline V gene encodes CDR1 SGHVS and CDR2 FQNEAQ. Trimming left V 5 bases short and J 4 bases short, with 6 bases between. CDR3 loop: CASSQQGNTIYF. The CDR3 DNA reads as TGTGCCAGCAGCCAACAGGGAAACACCATATATTTT.